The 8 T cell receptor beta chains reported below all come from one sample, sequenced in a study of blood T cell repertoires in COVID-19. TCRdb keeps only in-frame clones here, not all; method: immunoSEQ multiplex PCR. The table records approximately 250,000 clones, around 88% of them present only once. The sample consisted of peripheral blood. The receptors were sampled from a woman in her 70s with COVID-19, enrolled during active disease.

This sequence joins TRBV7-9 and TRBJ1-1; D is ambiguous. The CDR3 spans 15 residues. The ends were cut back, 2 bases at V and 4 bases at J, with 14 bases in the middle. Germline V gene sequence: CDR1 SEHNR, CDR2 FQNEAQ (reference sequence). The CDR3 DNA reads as TGTGCCAGCAGCTTATTAGGAGGGTTTGGCACTGAAGCTTTCTTT. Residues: CASSLLGGFGTEAFF.

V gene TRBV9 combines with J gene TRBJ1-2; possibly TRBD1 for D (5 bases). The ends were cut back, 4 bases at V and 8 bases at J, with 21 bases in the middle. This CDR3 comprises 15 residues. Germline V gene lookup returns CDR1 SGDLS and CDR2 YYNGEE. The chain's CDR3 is CASSPPSGGKRGYTF. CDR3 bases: TGTGCCAGCAGCCCGCCGTCGGGGGGTAAGCGGGGCTACACCTTC.

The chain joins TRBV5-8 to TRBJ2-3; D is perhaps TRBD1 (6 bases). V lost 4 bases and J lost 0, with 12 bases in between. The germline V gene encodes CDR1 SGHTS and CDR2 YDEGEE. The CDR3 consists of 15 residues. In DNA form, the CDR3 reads TGTGCCAGCAGCCTGGACAGCTCAAGCACAGATACGCAGTATTTT. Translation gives CASSLDSSSTDTQYF.

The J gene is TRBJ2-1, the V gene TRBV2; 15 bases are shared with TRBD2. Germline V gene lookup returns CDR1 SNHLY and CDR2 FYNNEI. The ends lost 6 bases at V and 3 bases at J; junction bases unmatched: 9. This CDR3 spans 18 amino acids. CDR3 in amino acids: CASRMGLAGGGIYNEQFF. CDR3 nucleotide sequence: TGTGCCAGCAGGATGGGACTAGCGGGGGGCGGGATCTACAATGAGCAGTTCTTC.

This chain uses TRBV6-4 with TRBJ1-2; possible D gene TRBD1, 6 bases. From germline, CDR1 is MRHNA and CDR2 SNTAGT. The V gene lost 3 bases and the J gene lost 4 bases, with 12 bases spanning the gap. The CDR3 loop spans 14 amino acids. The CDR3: CASSEGGASYGYTF. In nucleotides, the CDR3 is TGTGCCAGCAGTGAGGGGGGGGCGAGCTATGGCTACACCTTC.

The CDR3 sequence: CAISDGRASYEQYF. The CDR3 nucleotides are TGTGCCATCAGTGACGGGCGGGCTTCCTACGAGCAGTACTTC. This chain links TRBV10-3 with TRBJ2-7, with a possible D match to TRBD2 (5 bases). Germline V gene sequence: CDR1 ENHRY, CDR2 SYGVKD. Trimming removed 3 bases at V and 1 base at J, with 10 bases between. The CDR3 is made up of 14 amino acids.

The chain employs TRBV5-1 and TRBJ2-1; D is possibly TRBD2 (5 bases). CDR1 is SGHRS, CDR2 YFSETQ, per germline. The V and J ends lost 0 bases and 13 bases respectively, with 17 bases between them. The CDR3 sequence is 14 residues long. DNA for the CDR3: TGCGCCAGCAGCTTGGAAACCAAGGGAGACCCACAGTTCTTC. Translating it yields CASSLETKGDPQFF.

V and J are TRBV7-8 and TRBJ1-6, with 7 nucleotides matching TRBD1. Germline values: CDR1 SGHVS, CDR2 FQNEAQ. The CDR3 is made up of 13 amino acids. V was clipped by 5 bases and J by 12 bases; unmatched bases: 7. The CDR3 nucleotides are TGTGCCAGCAGCCGGGACAGCCTGGAACCCCTCCACTTT. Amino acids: CASSRDSLEPLHF.